Below are 8 T cell receptor beta chains sequenced from a single sample in a study of T-cell reconstitution after alpha-beta-depleted transplantation in children. A TCRbeta library incorporating unique molecular identifiers was prepared. TCRdb re-called the PCR reads with MiXCR, one entry per CDR3 protein. The repertoire holds 400,000 to 450,000 distinct CDR3 sequences, with roughly 44% as singletons. The sequencing here drew on PBMCs, taken before TCRalphabeta/CD19-depleted stem cell transplant. These receptors all come from a girl aged 2 to 10 with aplastic anemia, due to receive a stem cell transplant.

In DNA, the CDR3 is TGTGCCAGCTCACCCTTCGAGAGGACGGGGGGAGCAGATACGCAGTATTTT. Its protein product is CASSPFERTGGADTQYF. The rearrangement joins TRBV18 to TRBJ2-3; 7 bases match TRBD2. This CDR3 contains 17 residues. Germline CDR1 is KGHSH and CDR2 is LQKENI. The trim removed 3 bases at V and 4 bases at J, leaving 13 bases unmatched. Variable domain in full (rest from reference TRBV18 and TRBJ2-3): NAGVMQNPRHLVRRRGQEARLRCSPMKGHSHVYWYRQLPEEGLKFMVYLQKENIIDESGMPKERFSAEFPKEGPSILRIQQVVRGDSAAYFCASSPFERTGGADTQYFGPGTRLTVL.

There are a few counts of this clonotype. J is TRBJ2-1 and V is TRBV12-3 or TRBV12-4, with 10 bases matching TRBD2. V was clipped by 6 bases and J by 7 bases; unmatched bases: 6. The CDR3 consists of 14 residues. Written as DNA, the CDR3 is TGTGCCAGCAGCCAGCGGGAGGGCCGAAATGAGCAGTTCTTC. Its translation: CASSQREGRNEQFF.

The chain employs TRBV7-3 and TRBJ2-6; D remains unclear. CDR3 length: 15 amino acids. V lost 8 bases and J 0 bases, leaving 11 bases between the germline ends. Per the germline V gene, CDR1 is SGHTA and CDR2 is FQGTGA. The CDR3 coding sequence is TGTGCCAGCGCCTTTTTATCCTCTGGGGCCAACGTCCTGACTTTC. It specifies CASAFLSSGANVLTF.

The chain employs TRBV6-5 and TRBJ2-7, with D tentatively TRBD1 (6 bases). The CDR3 extends over 15 amino acids. V lost 0 bases, J lost 4 bases, and 13 bases lay in between. Per germline, CDR1 MNHEY and CDR2 SVGAGI. CDR3 in DNA: TGTGCCAGCAGTTACTCGATGAGGCAGGGGTACGAGCAGTACTTC. This encodes CASSYSMRQGYEQYF.

Relative to its sample, this clonotype is medium-sized (0.01 to 0.1%). The chain recombines TRBV28 with TRBJ2-7; D gene unclear. Germline lookup yields CDR1 MDHEN and CDR2 SYDVKM. V shed 3 bases and J shed 4 bases, with 13 bases lying between them. This CDR3 has 14 amino acids. The CDR3 DNA sequence: TGTGCCAGCAGTTTCCCCGGCCTTGGGTACGAGCAGTACTTC. This sequence encodes CASSFPGLGYEQYF.

Ten or more counts support this clonotype. This sequence joins TRBV10-3 and TRBJ2-7, with 9 bases matching TRBD2. This CDR3 spans 17 amino acids. With 0 bases clipped from V and 4 bases from J, the junction kept 10 bases outside the gene matches. CDR1 is ENHRY and CDR2 is SYGVKD in the germline V gene. CDR3 in DNA: TGTGCCATCAGTGAGTCGAATTACGCGACTAGCGGATACGAGCAGTACTTC. Translating gives CAISESNYATSGYEQYF.

The rearrangement links TRBV30 to TRBJ2-1; 8 bases agree with TRBD2. With 0 bases clipped from V and 4 bases from J, the junction kept 2 bases outside the gene matches. This CDR3 comprises 14 residues. Germline V gene lookup returns CDR1 GTSNPN and CDR2 SVGIG (reference sequence). DNA of the CDR3: TGTGCCTGGAGTGTACTAGCGGCTTACAATGAGCAGTTCTTC. Translation gives CAWSVLAAYNEQFF. The full variable domain, its missing parts supplied by reference TRBV30 and TRBJ2-1, is SQTIHQWPATLVQPVGSPLSLECTVEGTSNPNLYWYRQAAGRGLQLLFYSVGIGQISSEVPQNLSASRPQDRQFILSSKKLLLSDSGFYLCAWSVLAAYNEQFFGPGTRLTVL.

This clonotype was detected ten times or more. The rearrangement joins TRBV10-3 to TRBJ2-4; 15 nucleotides line up with TRBD2. Germline lookup yields CDR1 ENHRY and CDR2 SYGVKD. With V trimmed by 4 bases and J by 1 base, 5 bases remained unmatched. The CDR3 loop spans 18 amino acids. Here the CDR3 reads CAISGTSGRESAKNIQYF. CDR3 bases: TGTGCCATCAGTGGGACTAGCGGGAGGGAGAGTGCCAAAAACATTCAGTACTTC.